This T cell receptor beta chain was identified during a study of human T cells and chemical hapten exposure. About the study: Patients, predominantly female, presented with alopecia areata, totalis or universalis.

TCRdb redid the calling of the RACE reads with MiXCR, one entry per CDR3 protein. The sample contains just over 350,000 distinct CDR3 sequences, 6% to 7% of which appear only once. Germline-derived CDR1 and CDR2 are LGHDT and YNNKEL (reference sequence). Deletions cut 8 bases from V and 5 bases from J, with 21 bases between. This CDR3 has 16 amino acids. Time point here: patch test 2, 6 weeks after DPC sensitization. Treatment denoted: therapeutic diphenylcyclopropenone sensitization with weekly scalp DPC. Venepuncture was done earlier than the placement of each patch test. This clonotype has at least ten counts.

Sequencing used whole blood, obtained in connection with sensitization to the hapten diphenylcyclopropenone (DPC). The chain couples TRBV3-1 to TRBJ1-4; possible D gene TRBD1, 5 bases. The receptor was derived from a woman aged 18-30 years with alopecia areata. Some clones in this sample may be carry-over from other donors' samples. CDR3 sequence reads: CASRHYGADENEKLFF. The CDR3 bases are TGTGCCAGCCGGCATTACGGGGCCGACGAAAATGAAAAACTGTTTTTT.